Listed below are T cell receptor beta chains from one sample, sequenced in a study of blood T cell repertoires in COVID-19. The protocol was immunoSEQ multiplex PCR, while the TCRdb copy is restricted to in-frame clones and leaves out a portion. The table shows some 220,000 clones, with roughly 88% occurring only once. Sequencing used peripheral blood. Receptor source: a man in his fifties with active or convalescent COVID-19. CDR3s include the opening cysteine and the closing phenylalanine or tryptophan. A D gene is named only where the DNA matches it firmly. Expanded clones get a size class; other rows say once, few or many, or leave the size out.

D,V,J,size,DNA,CDR3
TRBD2,TRBV9,TRBJ2-1,.,TGTGCCAGCAGCGTAATTAGATCAGGGAGGGCCAATGAGCAGTTCTTC,CASSVIRSGRANEQFF
.,TRBV19,TRBJ2-2,once,TGTGCCAGTAGTGTCCAATGGCAGCGGAACACCGGGGAGCTGTTTTTT,CASSVQWQRNTGELFF
.,TRBV7-6,TRBJ2-6,.,TGTGCCAGCAGCTCCACAGGGAGCTCTGGGGCCAACGTCCTGACTTTC,CASSSTGSSGANVLTF
TRBD1,TRBV19,TRBJ1-5,.,TGTGCCAGTAGGGGGACAGGCACCATCAGTCAGCCCCAGCATTTT,CASRGTGTISQPQHF
TRBD1,TRBV10-3,TRBJ1-5,.,TGTGCCATCAGCGGCGGGACAGCAGGAGGGCCCCAGCATTTT,CAISGGTAGGPQHF
.,TRBV28,TRBJ2-5,.,TGTGCCAGCAGTGTCCGGGGGGAGACCCAGTACTTC,CASSVRGETQYF
TRBD1,TRBV18,TRBJ1-1,.,TGTGCCAGCTCGCGGGGACAGTGGAACACTGAAGCTTTCTTT,CASSRGQWNTEAFF
.,TRBV21-1,TRBJ1-6,.,TGTGCCAGCACCGAGGACAGGGATAATTCACCCCTCCACTTT,CASTEDRDNSPLHF
TRBD2,TRBV4-3,TRBJ2-1,.,TGCGCCAGCAGCCAAGATCGGCTAGCGGGGGACAATGAGCAGTTCTTC,CASSQDRLAGDNEQFF
.,TRBV7-8,TRBJ1-3,.,TGTGCCAGCAGCTTACCCTCCACAGGGCCCGGAAACACCATATATTTT,CASSLPSTGPGNTIYF
.,TRBV28,TRBJ1-3,.,TGTGCCAGCAGTCCTCTCCGGGTTGATGGAAACACCATATATTTT,CASSPLRVDGNTIYF
.,TRBV2,TRBJ1-5,.,TGTGCCAGCAGTGATCCCGTCCTCTTAAATCAGCCCCAGCATTTT,CASSDPVLLNQPQHF
.,TRBV28,TRBJ1-2,.,TGTGCCAGCAGCTCCCCGGGGCATGGGGGACTCGGCACCTTC,CASSSPGHGGLGTF
TRBD1,TRBV28,TRBJ1-2,.,TGTGCCAGCAGCTCACCTATAGGGACAGGGGGCTATGGCTACACCTTC,CASSSPIGTGGYGYTF
TRBD1,TRBV15,TRBJ1-2,.,TGTGCCACCAGCAGAGATGGCCTGGGACAGGGGAGAGGCTACACCTTC,CATSRDGLGQGRGYTF
.,TRBV3-1/TRBV3-2,TRBJ2-6,.,TGTGCCAGCAGCCCGGTCAGGGCCTCTGGGGCCAACGTCCTGACTTTC,CASSPVRASGANVLTF
TRBD2,TRBV5-1,TRBJ2-5,.,TGCGCCAGCAGATCGCGGGGGGGCTTCGAAGAGACCCAGTACTTC,CASRSRGGFEETQYF
TRBD1,TRBV28,TRBJ1-2,few,TGTGCCAGCAGTTTTCATCTTGGTCGGACAGGGGAGGCCTATGGCTACACCTTC,CASSFHLGRTGEAYGYTF
TRBD2,TRBV4-1,TRBJ2-5,.,TGCGCCAGCAGCCAAGATTCGGTAACCGGGACTAGCGGGAGGGCCCGCGAAGAGACCCAGTACTTC,CASSQDSVTGTSGRAREETQYF
.,TRBV6-2/TRBV6-3,TRBJ2-7,once,TGTGCCAGCAGTACCAGAGAGGGAGTGTACGAGCAGTACTTC,CASSTREGVYEQYF
.,TRBV4-1,TRBJ2-1,.,TGCGCCAGCAGCCGGACCCCCGGGAGCGGAAATGAGCAGTTCTTC,CASSRTPGSGNEQFF
.,TRBV4-3,TRBJ1-1,.,TGCGCCAGCAGCCACGGGGGGCTCTTGAACACTGAAGCTTTCTTT,CASSHGGLLNTEAFF
.,TRBV30,TRBJ1-5,.,TGTGCCTGGAGTCATTCCCCCACTTACAGAACGAGCAATCAGCCCCAGCATTTT,CAWSHSPTYRTSNQPQHF
TRBD1,TRBV28,TRBJ2-5,.,TGTGCCAGCAGACCGGACAGGTCTCGAGAGACCCAGTACTTC,CASRPDRSRETQYF
TRBD1,TRBV4-3,TRBJ1-1,.,TGCGCCAGCAGCCGAGACAGGGGAGGGGTTAGGAACACTGAAGCTTTCTTT,CASSRDRGGVRNTEAFF
.,TRBV6-5,TRBJ1-2,few,TGTGCCAGCAGTTACTCGAGTTCGGGGGGTAATGGCTACACCTTC,CASSYSSSGGNGYTF
.,TRBV7-3,TRBJ2-3,.,TGTGCCAGCAGCTTAGGACAGCCTAGCACAGATACGCAGTATTTT,CASSLGQPSTDTQYF
TRBD1,TRBV6-1,TRBJ1-2,.,TGTGCCAGCAGTGAAAGACAGGGGCTTGGCTACACCTTC,CASSERQGLGYTF
.,TRBV5-4,TRBJ1-4,.,TGTGCCAGCAGCTTGTCTGCGGGGGCAGCTAATGAAAAACTGTTTTTT,CASSLSAGAANEKLFF
.,TRBV5-5,TRBJ2-1,.,TGTGCCAGCAGCTTGGAGGCGACTAGCTCCTACAATGAGCAGTTCTTC,CASSLEATSSYNEQFF
.,TRBV18,TRBJ2-5,.,TGTGCCAGCTCACTGGGGGGCCAAGAGACCCAGTACTTC,CASSLGGQETQYF
TRBD1,TRBV4-1,TRBJ1-2,once,TGCGCCAGCAGCCGTATGACAGGGGACAACTATGGCTACACCTTC,CASSRMTGDNYGYTF
.,TRBV18,TRBJ2-2,.,TGTGCCAGCTCACCCGCTGGACAGAACACCGGGGAGCTGTTTTTT,CASSPAGQNTGELFF
.,TRBV28,TRBJ1-1,.,TGTGCCAGCAGTCCTCCGTGGCAGGGCACTGAAGCTTTCTTT,CASSPPWQGTEAFF
TRBD2,TRBV24-1,TRBJ2-5,.,TGTGCCACCAGTGAGATAGCGGGAGGGACTCAAGAGACCCAGTACTTC,CATSEIAGGTQETQYF
TRBD1,TRBV28,TRBJ1-5,.,TGTGCCAGCAGTCCCGGGACAGTGAGCAATCAGCCCCAGCATTTT,CASSPGTVSNQPQHF
TRBD1,TRBV7-9,TRBJ1-3,.,TGTGCCAGCAGCCCAGTACGACCACCCGACAGGGGAGGAAACACCATATATTTT,CASSPVRPPDRGGNTIYF
TRBD1,TRBV7-3,TRBJ1-1,.,TGTGCCAGCAGTCCGACAGGGGGCACTGAAGCTTTCTTT,CASSPTGGTEAFF
TRBD2,TRBV7-8,TRBJ2-7,.,TGTGCCAGCAGCTTATGGTCTCGGCGGGAGGGCCCCTACGAGCAGTACTTC,CASSLWSRREGPYEQYF
TRBD1,TRBV5-5,TRBJ1-5,few,TGTGCCAGCAGTACGAACCGGGACAGGGATCAGCCCCAGCATTTT,CASSTNRDRDQPQHF